This T cell receptor (beta chain) was documented in a study of blood T cell repertoires in COVID-19. Looking at the study overall: Samples of COVID-19 (acute and convalescent) were obtained from the United States, Italy and Spain.

The CDR3 extends over 13 amino acids. Germline V CDR1 and CDR2: SGHAT, FQNNGV. The ends were cut back, 5 bases at V and 6 bases at J, with 13 bases in the middle. Cohort 3 recovery required two negative PCRs, clearance, or symptom resolution. This clone has a single count. Authors' analysis steps: Amplification of reference gene primers was used by the study to estimate nucleated cell counts. The assay was immunoSEQ multiplex PCR, and TCRdb's table has in-frame clones only and misses some. That table furnishes V, J and clone size, whereas the DNA furnished D and trimming. Of 200,000 to 250,000 clones listed, roughly 87% were seen once; the top ten hold 11%.

The sample taken for sequencing was PBMCs or T cells enriched from blood (not recorded which). The chain links TRBV11-2 to TRBJ1-1; D possibly corresponds to TRBD1 (6 bases). The TCR originated in a man aged 25 to 40 who had recovered from COVID-19. CDR3 in amino acids: CASSHQGTAEAFF. CDR3 nucleotide sequence: TGTGCCAGCAGCCATCAGGGGACGGCTGAAGCTTTCTTT.